The text below deals with one TCR beta chain. These data come from a study of blood T cell repertoires in COVID-19. About the research overall: Acute and convalescent COVID-19 specimens originated in the United States, Italy and Spain. Sample material is recorded as cDNA or gDNA derived from T cells, B-cell-depleted T cells, or PBMCs.

CDR3 size: 14 residues. Trimming pared 5 bases from V and 2 bases from J, leaving 16 bases between. The germline V gene has CDR1 SQVTM and CDR2 ANQGSEA. Original handling: Estimation of nucleated cell counts relied on the amplification of reference gene primers. Profiling relied on immunoSEQ multiplex PCR, and the TCRdb table lists in-frame clones only, not all of them. The V and J calls and clone size are taken from that table; D and trimming were inferred from the DNA. The table has under 450,000 clones, more than 75% seen once. Sequencing was done on a sample of peripheral blood. This TCR was recovered from a human donor with acute or convalescent COVID-19. The donor label of this sample is uncertain. This chain links TRBV29-1 with TRBJ2-7; D is perhaps TRBD2 (6 bases). CDR3 amino acids: CSVKTGTSTYEQYF. In nucleotides, the CDR3 is TGCAGCGTTAAGACCGGGACTTCCACCTACGAGCAGTACTTC.